This T cell receptor beta chain was captured in a study of a mutant IDH1 vaccine in newly diagnosed glioma (dated by TCRdb to the early 2020s). A note on the overall study: Patients were given eight vaccinations, in weeks 1, 3, 5, 7, 11, 15, 19 and 23, which matched visits V03 through V10. Of the 30 to 35 patients who were treated, around 60% were male and approximately 38% were female, and the mean age was roughly 40 years. In the chemotherapy-containing groups, vaccination started alongside temozolomide cycles, whereas in patients who had radiotherapy alone it started 4-6 weeks after radiotherapy. Before enrollment, patients had received standard therapy of radiotherapy alone, temozolomide alone, or radiochemotherapy with temozolomide; most received the combination. For exploratory analyses, around 23 treated patients had longitudinal TCRB deep sequencing done wherever samples were available. Six visits were used for peripheral blood collection: V03 (baseline), V05, V07, V10, V12 and V13. What the authors observed across the whole study: Across multiple MHC alleles, vaccine-induced immune responses were seen in about 93% of patients. Availability determined which PBMC samples were chosen for TCRB deep sequencing. According to the authors, sample limitations meant that analyses of patient blood samples could not be reproduced. No apparent relationship was observed between pseudoprogression and alterations in the top peripheral T cell clonotypes detected by TCRB sequencing.

The library was generated by the immunoSEQ multiplex PCR assay. Rearranged TCR beta chain sequences were amplified using the hsTCRB Kit according to the manufacturer's protocol. An Illumina MiSeq was used to sequence the TCRB libraries. The published analysis was carried out like this. The proprietary platform of the kit vendor was used for demultiplexing, trimming and gene mapping. Imported from immuneACCESS, the table was reduced by TCRdb to in-frame sequences with V and J called. These copies leave out some clones; in studies compared against another copy, an unresolved V gene accounts for under half, and the cause of the remainder is not known. V and J calls and clone size are copied from that table; D and trimming were computed from the DNA. Across this sample there are some 48,000 clones, with around 78% seen only once. The ten largest clones capture about 1.7% of the sample. As concerns this clone: The specificity of this receptor is unknown. Per-base qualities were not stored, and no clone one base away is much larger.

Per the publication, the time point label means: week 5, during vaccination. A 20-mer mutant IDH1 peptide at 300 micrograms in Montanide made up each vaccine dose, which was injected subcutaneously together with topical imiquimod. The donors had newly diagnosed IDH1-mutant astrocytomas of WHO grade 3 or 4 that showed loss of nuclear ATRX. The samples were drawn from NOA16, a multicentre, single-arm, open-label phase I trial in Germany that tested a mutant IDH1 peptide vaccine in humans for the first time. Genomic DNA for TCRB sequencing was isolated from EDTA blood with the DNeasy Blood and Tissue Kit. This TCR came from a middle-aged woman with glioma. Sequencing used PBMCs, obtained from a glioma patient whose treatment included an IDH1 peptide vaccine.

Here the CDR3 is given as CASSLPGGYEQYF. The DNA sequence is as follows: TGCGCCAGCAGCCTCCCGGGTGGCTACGAGCAGTACTTC. The chain joins TRBV4-3 to TRBJ2-7; the D gene remains uncertain. The CDR3 goes from the cysteine to the phenylalanine over 13 residues. The entry retains the CDR3 DNA only, 39 bases that are in frame from base 1. CDR1 is given as LGHNA and CDR2 as YSLEER, both from the germline V gene. The junction shows trimming of 4 bases on V and 3 bases on J, plus 10 bases between the germline ends.